This is a list of T cell receptor beta chains from one sample in a study of blood T cell repertoires in COVID-19. Data came from immunoSEQ multiplex PCR; TCRdb stores just in-frame clones and leaves some out. Here the sample spans about 250,000 clones, about 85% being singletons. Sequenced: peripheral blood. The receptors were gathered from a woman older than 75 with acute or convalescent COVID-19. CDR3s include the opening cysteine and the closing phenylalanine or tryptophan. The D gene is left open where the match is weak. A clone size is listed for some rows: how often the clone was seen (once, few, many), or a class if it is expanded.

>TRBJ2-1|TRBV5-4|TRBD2|-
TGTGCCAGCAGCTTGGGGGGACTAGCAAGCGATGAGCAGTTCTTC
CASSLGGLASDEQFF
>TRBJ1-2|TRBV5-6|TRBD1|few
TGTGCCAGCAGCGAAAGGGGACAGCGAAACGGCTACACCTTC
CASSERGQRNGYTF
>TRBJ1-1|TRBV5-1|-|-
TGCGCCAGCAGCTTGGAGCTGGGGGGTAACACTGAAGCTTTCTTT
CASSLELGGNTEAFF
>TRBJ2-1|TRBV9|TRBD2|-
TGTGCCAGCAGCGCTCGGGACTGGGGGGCCATAGCGGGAACCACCCAACTACACAATGAGCAGTTCTTC
CASSARDWGAIAGTTQLHNEQFF
>TRBJ1-2|TRBV7-9|-|-
TGTGCCAGCAGCCTCGGACAGATATTCTATGGCTACACCTTC
CASSLGQIFYGYTF
>TRBJ2-7|TRBV6-6|TRBD1|-
TGTGCCAGCAGTTACCCGGGACAGGGTCTATACGAGCAGTACTTC
CASSYPGQGLYEQYF
>TRBJ2-7|TRBV5-4|-|-
TGTGCCAGCAGCTTCCCAGACAGTCCCTACGAGCAGTACTTC
CASSFPDSPYEQYF
>TRBJ2-3|TRBV7-3|TRBD2|-
TGTGCCAGCAGCTCGCTAGCCGGGACTAGCGGGAACACAGATACGCAGTATTTT
CASSSLAGTSGNTDTQYF
>TRBJ1-1|TRBV11-2|TRBD1|-
TGTGCCAGCAGCCTGAGGGGGACAGGGACTGAAGCTTTCTTT
CASSLRGTGTEAFF
>TRBJ1-6|TRBV2|TRBD1|-
TGTGCCAGCTTACCGGCCGGGACAGGGAATTCACCCCTCCACTTT
CASLPAGTGNSPLHF
>TRBJ1-3|TRBV10-2|TRBD1|-
TGCGCCAGCAGAACCGGGACAGGGGCTGGAAACACCATATATTTT
CASRTGTGAGNTIYF
>TRBJ2-7|TRBV7-9|TRBD2|-
TGTGCCAGCAGCTCCGGGACGGGAGGGGTTTCCTACGAGCAGTACTTC
CASSSGTGGVSYEQYF
>TRBJ2-1|TRBV18|-|once
TGTGCCAGCTCCGAGCGGCTCTCCTACAATGAGCAGTTCTTC
CASSERLSYNEQFF
>TRBJ1-5|TRBV19|-|few
TGTGCCAGTACCCGACAGGCGGCTAGCAATCAGCCCCAGCATTTT
CASTRQAASNQPQHF
>TRBJ1-6|TRBV25-1|-|once
TGTGCCAGCAGTCACAGGGTCTCCTATAATTCACCCCTCCACTTT
CASSHRVSYNSPLHF
>TRBJ1-2|TRBV3-1/TRBV3-2|TRBD1|-
TGTGCCAGCAGCCAAGCATCGAGACTTACCGGGACAGGGGGAGGTGGCTACACCTTC
CASSQASRLTGTGGGGYTF
>TRBJ1-1|TRBV7-2|TRBD1|few
TGTGCCAGCAGCCTAGGGACAGTAAACACTGAAGCTTTCTTT
CASSLGTVNTEAFF
>TRBJ2-1|TRBV11-2|-|few
TGTGCCAGCAGCCCAGGGATCGGAAGCTCCTACAATGAGCAGTTCTTC
CASSPGIGSSYNEQFF
>TRBJ1-5|TRBV2|-|-
TGTGCCAGCAGCGTAGAGGGTGGAAGCAATCAGCCCCAGCATTTT
CASSVEGGSNQPQHF
>TRBJ2-1|TRBV5-5|TRBD2|few
TGTGCCAGCGCCGGGACTAGTGGATACAATGAGCAGTTCTTC
CASAGTSGYNEQFF
>TRBJ2-3|TRBV7-2|-|-
TGTGCCAGCACCTCACTACTATCTAGCACAGATACGCAGTATTTT
CASTSLLSSTDTQYF
>TRBJ1-1|TRBV20-1|-|few
TGCAGTGCTAGTGGTGGCCGGGGAGGCGCTGAAGCTTTCTTT
CSASGGRGGAEAFF